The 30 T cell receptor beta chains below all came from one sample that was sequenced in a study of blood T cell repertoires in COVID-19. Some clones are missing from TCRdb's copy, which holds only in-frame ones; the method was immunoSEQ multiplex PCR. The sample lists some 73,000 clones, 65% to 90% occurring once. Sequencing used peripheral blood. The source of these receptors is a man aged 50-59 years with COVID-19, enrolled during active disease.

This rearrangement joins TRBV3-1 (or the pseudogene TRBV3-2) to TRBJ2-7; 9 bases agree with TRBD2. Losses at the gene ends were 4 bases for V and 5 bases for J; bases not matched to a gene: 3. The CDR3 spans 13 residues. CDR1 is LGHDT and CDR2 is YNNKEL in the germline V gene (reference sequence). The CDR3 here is CASSRGGAHEQYF. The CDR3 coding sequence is TGTGCCAGCAGCCGCGGGGGGGCCCACGAGCAGTACTTC.

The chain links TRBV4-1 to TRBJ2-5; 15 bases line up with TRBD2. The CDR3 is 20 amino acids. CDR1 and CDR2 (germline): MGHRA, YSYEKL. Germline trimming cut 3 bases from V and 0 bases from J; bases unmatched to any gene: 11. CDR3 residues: CASSQRATGLAGGHQETQYF. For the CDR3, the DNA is TGCGCCAGCAGCCAGAGGGCCACGGGACTAGCGGGAGGCCACCAAGAGACCCAGTACTTC.

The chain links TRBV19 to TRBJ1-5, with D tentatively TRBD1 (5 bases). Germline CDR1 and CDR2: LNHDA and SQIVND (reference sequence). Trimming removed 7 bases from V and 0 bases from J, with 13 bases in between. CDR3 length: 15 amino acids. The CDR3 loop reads CASNDLGGSNQPQHF. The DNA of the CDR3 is TGTGCCAGTAACGACCTCGGGGGTAGCAATCAGCCCCAGCATTTT.

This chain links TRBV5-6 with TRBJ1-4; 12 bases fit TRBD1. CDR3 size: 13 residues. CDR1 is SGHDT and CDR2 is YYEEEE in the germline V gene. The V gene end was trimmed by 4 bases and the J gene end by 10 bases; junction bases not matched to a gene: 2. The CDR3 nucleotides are TGTGCCAGCAGCGGGACAGGGGGCGGAAAACTGTTTTTT. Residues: CASSGTGGGKLFF.

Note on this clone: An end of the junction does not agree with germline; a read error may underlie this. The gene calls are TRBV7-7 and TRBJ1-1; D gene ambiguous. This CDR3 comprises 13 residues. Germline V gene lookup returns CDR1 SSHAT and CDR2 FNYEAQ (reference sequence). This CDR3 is CASSLFMNTEAFF. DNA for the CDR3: TGTGCTAGCAGCTTATTTATGAACACTGAAGCTTTCTTT. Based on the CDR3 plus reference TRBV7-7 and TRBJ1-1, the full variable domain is GAGVSQSPRYKVTKRGQDVTLRCDPISSHATLYWYQQALGQGPEFLTYFNYEAQPDKSGLPSDRFSAERPEGSISTLTIQRTEQRDSAMYRCASSLFMNTEAFFGQGTRLTVV.

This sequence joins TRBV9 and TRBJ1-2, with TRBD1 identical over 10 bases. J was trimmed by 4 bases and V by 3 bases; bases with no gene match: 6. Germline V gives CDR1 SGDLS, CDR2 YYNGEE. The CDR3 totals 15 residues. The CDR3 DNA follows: TGTGCCAGCAGCGGAAGACAGGGGGCGGCCTATGGCTACACCTTC. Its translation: CASSGRQGAAYGYTF.

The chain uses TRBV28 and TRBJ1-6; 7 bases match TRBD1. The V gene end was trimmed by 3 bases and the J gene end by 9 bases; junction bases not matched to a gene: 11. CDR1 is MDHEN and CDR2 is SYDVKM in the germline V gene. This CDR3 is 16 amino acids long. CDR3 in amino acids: CASSFATGLIFSPLHF. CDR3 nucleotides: TGTGCCAGCAGTTTTGCGACAGGGCTAATTTTTTCACCCCTCCACTTT.

In DNA, the CDR3 is TGTGCCAGTGGTTTTAGTAGCAATCAGCCCCAGCATTTT. The encoded protein is CASGFSSNQPQHF. The rearrangement uses TRBV19 and TRBJ1-5; D gene ambiguous. The germline V gene encodes CDR1 LNHDA and CDR2 SQIVND (reference sequence). The length of the CDR3 is 13 residues. V was shortened by 8 bases and J by 0 bases, with 8 bases between the two germline ends.

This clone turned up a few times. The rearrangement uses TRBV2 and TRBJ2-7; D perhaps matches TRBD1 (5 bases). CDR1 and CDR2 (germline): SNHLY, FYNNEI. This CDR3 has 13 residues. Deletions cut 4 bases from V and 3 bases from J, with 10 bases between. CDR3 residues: CASSAGQRYEQYF. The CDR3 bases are TGTGCCAGCAGTGCTGGACAACGCTACGAGCAGTACTTC.

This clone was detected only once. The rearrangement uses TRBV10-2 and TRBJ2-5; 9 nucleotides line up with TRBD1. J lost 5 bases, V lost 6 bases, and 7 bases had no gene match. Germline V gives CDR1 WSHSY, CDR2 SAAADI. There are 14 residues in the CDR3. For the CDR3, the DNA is TGCGCCAGCAGAGACAGGGGGAGTTTGGAGACCCAGTACTTC. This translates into CASRDRGSLETQYF.

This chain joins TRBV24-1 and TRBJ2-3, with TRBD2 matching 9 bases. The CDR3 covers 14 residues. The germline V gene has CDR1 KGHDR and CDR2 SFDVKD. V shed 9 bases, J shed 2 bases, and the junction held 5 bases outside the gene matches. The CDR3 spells CATQAGGDTDTQYF. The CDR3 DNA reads TGTGCCACCCAGGCGGGAGGGGACACAGATACGCAGTATTTT.

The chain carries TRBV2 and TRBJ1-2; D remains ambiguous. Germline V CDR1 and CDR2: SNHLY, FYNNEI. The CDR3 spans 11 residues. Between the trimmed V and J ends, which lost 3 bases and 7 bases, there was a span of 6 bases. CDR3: CASSEYSGYTF. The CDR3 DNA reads TGTGCCAGCAGTGAGTACAGTGGCTACACCTTC.

The CDR3, as DNA: TGTGCCAGCTCACCCATGGACCCGACTAGCGGGAGGCCAGGCTCCTACAATGAGCAGTTCTTC. Protein product: CASSPMDPTSGRPGSYNEQFF. The rearrangement links TRBV18 to TRBJ2-1; 13 nucleotides match TRBD2. Germline values: CDR1 KGHSH, CDR2 LQKENI. Trimming removed 3 bases from V and 0 bases from J; junction bases left unmatched: 14. This CDR3 region has 21 residues.

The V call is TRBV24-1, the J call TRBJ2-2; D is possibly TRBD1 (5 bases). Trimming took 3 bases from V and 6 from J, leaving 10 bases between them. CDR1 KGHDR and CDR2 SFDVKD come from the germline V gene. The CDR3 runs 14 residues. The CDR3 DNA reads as TGTGCCACCAGTGATCTCCGACAGCCCGGGGAGCTGTTTTTT. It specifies CATSDLRQPGELFF.

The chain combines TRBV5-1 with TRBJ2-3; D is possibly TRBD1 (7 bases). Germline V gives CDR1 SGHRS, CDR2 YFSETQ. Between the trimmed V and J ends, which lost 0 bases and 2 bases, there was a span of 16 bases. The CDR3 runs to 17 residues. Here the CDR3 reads CASSLEGGDSYTDTQYF. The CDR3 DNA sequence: TGCGCCAGCAGCTTGGAGGGCGGGGACAGCTACACAGATACGCAGTATTTT. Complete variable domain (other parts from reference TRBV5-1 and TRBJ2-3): KAGVTQTPRYLIKTRGQQVTLSCSPISGHRSVSWYQQTPGQGLQFLFEYFSETQRNKGNFPGRFSGRQFSNSRSEMNVSTLELGDSALYLCASSLEGGDSYTDTQYFGPGTRLTVL.

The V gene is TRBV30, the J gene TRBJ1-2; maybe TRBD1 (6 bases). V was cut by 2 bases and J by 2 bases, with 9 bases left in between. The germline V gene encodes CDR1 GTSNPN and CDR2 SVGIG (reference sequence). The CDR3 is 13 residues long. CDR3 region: CAWSKGDNYGYTF. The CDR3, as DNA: TGTGCCTGGAGTAAGGGGGACAACTATGGCTACACCTTC.

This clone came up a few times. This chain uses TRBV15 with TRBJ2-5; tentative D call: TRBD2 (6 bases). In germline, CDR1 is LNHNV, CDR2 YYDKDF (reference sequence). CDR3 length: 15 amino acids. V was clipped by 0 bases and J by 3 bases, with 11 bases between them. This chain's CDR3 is CATSRDGSREETQYF. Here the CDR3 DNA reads TGTGCCACCAGCAGAGACGGGAGCAGGGAAGAGACCCAGTACTTC.

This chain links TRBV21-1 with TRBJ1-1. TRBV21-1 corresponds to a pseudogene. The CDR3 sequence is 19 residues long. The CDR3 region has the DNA TGTGCCAGCAGTACCTGGGAGGCAGGCGCCTCGCCCATGAACACTGAAGCTTTCTTT. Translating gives CASSTWEAGASPMNTEAFF.

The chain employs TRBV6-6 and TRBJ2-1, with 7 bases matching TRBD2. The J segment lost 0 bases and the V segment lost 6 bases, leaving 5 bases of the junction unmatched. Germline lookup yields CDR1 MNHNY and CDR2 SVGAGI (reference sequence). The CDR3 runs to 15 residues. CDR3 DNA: TGTGCCAGCAGGTCCAGCGGGACCTCCTACAATGAGCAGTTCTTC. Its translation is CASRSSGTSYNEQFF.

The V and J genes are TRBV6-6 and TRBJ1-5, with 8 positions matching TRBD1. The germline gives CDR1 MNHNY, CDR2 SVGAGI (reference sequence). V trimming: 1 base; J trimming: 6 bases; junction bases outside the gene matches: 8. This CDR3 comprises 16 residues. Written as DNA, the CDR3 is TGTGCCAGCAGTTACTTCAGGGGGCAGTCGGGTCAGCCCCAGCATTTT. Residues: CASSYFRGQSGQPQHF.

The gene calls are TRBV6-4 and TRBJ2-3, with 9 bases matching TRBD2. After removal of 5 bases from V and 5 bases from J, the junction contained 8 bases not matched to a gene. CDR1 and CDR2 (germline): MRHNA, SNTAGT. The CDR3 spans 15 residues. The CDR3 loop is CASSPKAGGQDTQYF. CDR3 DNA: TGTGCCAGCAGTCCCAAGGCGGGAGGGCAAGATACGCAGTATTTT.

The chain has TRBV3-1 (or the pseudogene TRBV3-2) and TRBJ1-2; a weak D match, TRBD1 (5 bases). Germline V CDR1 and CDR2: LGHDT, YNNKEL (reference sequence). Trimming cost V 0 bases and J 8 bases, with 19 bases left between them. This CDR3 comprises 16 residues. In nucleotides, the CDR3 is TGTGCCAGCAGCCAAGATACGAGGCCAAAGGGGCTCGGCTACACCTTC. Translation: CASSQDTRPKGLGYTF.

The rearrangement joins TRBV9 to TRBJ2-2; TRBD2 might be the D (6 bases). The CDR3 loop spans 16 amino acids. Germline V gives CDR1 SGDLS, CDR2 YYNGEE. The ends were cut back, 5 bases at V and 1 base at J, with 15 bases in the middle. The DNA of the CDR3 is TGTGCCAGCAGTCAACTTAGCGGAATGAACACCGGGGAGCTGTTTTTT. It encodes CASSQLSGMNTGELFF.

Here the CDR3 DNA reads TGTGCCAGCTCTACAGGACTAGGGGCAGATACGCAGTATTTT. This encodes CASSTGLGADTQYF. This chain uses TRBV18 with TRBJ2-3; 7 bases agree with TRBD2. CDR3 length: 14 amino acids. V lost 6 bases and J lost 4; bases outside the gene matches: 7. The V gene's germline CDR1 is KGHSH and CDR2 LQKENI.

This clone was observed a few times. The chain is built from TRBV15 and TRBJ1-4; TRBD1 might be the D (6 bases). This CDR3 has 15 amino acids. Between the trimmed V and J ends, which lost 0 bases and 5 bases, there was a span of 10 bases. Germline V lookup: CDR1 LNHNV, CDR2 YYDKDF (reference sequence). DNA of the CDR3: TGTGCCACCAGCAGAGATCCGGGGACAAATGAAAAACTGTTTTTT. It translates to CATSRDPGTNEKLFF. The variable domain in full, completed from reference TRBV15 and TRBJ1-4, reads DAMVIQNPRYQVTQFGKPVTLSCSQTLNHNVMYWYQQKSSQAPKLLFHYYDKDFNNEADTPDNFQSRRPNTSFCFLDIRSPGLGDTAMYLCATSRDPGTNEKLFFGSGTQLSVL.

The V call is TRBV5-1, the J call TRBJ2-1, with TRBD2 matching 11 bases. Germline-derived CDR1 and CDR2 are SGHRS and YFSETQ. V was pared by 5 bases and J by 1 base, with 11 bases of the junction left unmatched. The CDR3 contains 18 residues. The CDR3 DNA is TGCGCCAGCAGTCAGACTAGCGGGGCGGGGGGATCCTACAATGAGCAGTTCTTC. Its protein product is CASSQTSGAGGSYNEQFF.

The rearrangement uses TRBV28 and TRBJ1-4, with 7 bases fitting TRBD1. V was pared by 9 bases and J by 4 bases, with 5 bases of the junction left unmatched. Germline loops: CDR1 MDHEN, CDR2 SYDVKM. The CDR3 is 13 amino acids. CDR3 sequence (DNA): TGTGCCAGTAGGGGACAGCTTAATGAAAAACTGTTTTTT. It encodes CASRGQLNEKLFF.

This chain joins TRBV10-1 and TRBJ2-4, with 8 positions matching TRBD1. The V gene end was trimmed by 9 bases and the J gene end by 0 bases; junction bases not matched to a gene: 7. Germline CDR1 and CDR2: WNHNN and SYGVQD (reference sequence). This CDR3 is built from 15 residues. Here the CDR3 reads CASQGAPIAKNIQYF. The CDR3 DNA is TGCGCCAGTCAGGGGGCCCCTATAGCCAAAAACATTCAGTACTTC.

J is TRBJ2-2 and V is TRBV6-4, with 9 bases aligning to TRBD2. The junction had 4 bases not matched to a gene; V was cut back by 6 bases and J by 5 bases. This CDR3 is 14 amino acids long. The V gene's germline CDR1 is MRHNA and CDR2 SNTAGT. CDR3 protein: CASSQREETGELFF. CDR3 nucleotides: TGTGCCAGCAGCCAGCGGGAGGAAACCGGGGAGCTGTTTTTT.

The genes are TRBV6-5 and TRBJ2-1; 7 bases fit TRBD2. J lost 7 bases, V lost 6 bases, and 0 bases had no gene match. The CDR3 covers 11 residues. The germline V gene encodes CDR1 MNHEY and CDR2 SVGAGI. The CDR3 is CASRAGNEQFF. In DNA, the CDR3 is TGTGCCAGCAGAGCGGGAAATGAGCAGTTCTTC.